This TCR beta chain comes out of a study of control samples from healthy donors and cancer patients (dated by TCRdb to about 2020). Receptor libraries were prepared by the immunoSEQ multiplex PCR assay. Held by TCRdb, this immuneACCESS table contains in-frame sequences only and omits some clones. Under half of the omission traces to an unresolved V gene where checked; the cause of the rest is unknown. This sample gives tens of thousands of clones in total; 85% to 90% of them show up just once. The ten biggest clones cover 8.5% to 10% of the sample. In this sample, this clone turned up once. Its antigen remains unidentified. Base qualities are not recorded, but no much larger clone differs from it by a single base. The sequence came from a woman in her forties or fifties with colorectal cancer. The sequenced material came from PBMCs.

The DNA sequence reads TGTGCCAGCAGCCCATTGGACAGAAACACCGGGGAGCTGTTTTTT. This codes for CASSPLDRNTGELFF. Here the chain combines TRBV3-1 (or the pseudogene TRBV3-2) and TRBJ2-2, with a weak D call of TRBD1 (6 bases match). The germline V gene (reference sequence) sets CDR1 to LGHDT and CDR2 to YNNKEL. Including cysteine and phenylalanine, the CDR3 has 15 amino acids. Of the read, only the CDR3 DNA is kept; its 45 bases are in frame from base 1. V and J lose 4 bases and 2 bases, and a span of 11 bases separates them.